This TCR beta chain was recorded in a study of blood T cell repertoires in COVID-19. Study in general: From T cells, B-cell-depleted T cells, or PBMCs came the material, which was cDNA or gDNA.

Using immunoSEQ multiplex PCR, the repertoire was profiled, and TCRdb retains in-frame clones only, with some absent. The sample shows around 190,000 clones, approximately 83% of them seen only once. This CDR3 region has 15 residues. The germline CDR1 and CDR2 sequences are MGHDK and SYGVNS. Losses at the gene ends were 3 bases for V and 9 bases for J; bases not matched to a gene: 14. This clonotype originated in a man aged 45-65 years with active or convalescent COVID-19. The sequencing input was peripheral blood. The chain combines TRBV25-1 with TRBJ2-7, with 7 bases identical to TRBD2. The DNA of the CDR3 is TGTGCCAGCAGTGAGAGTTTAGCGGGCGACACTCCGCAGTACTTC. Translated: CASSESLAGDTPQYF.